The 14 T cell receptor beta chains below all came from one sample that was sequenced in a study of CD8 T cells in ankylosing spondylitis. From the 5' RACE reads, TCRdb called clonotypes with MiXCR, one entry per CDR3 protein. The table includes approximately 250,000 distinct CDR3 sequences, 32% detected once. Sample: blood, either unsorted or a sorted T cell fraction (not recorded which). The receptors come from a male donor with ankylosing spondylitis or in good health (not recorded which).

This clonotype has a handful of counts. V is TRBV12-3 or TRBV12-4 and J is TRBJ2-3, with D possibly being TRBD2 (6 bases). This CDR3 spans 15 amino acids. The V gene lost 7 bases and the J gene lost 6 bases, with 20 bases spanning the gap. CDR3 region: CASTTAGTLGDTQYF. CDR3 sequence (DNA): TGTGCCAGCACCACCGCTGGGACTCTCGGGGATACGCAGTATTTT.

The V gene is TRBV12-3 or TRBV12-4, the J gene TRBJ1-2; unclear D gene. This CDR3 is built from 13 residues. Trimming left V 3 bases short and J 3 bases short, with 8 bases between. CDR3 residues: CASSFSSDYGYTF. The CDR3 nucleotides read TGTGCCAGCAGTTTTTCTTCTGACTATGGCTACACCTTC.

This clonotype came up a few times. V and J are TRBV20-1 and TRBJ2-7, with 9 bases fitting TRBD2. CDR3 length equals 13 residues. CDR1 and CDR2 (germline): DFQATT, SNEGSKA (reference sequence). V was clipped by 6 bases and J by 3 bases; unmatched bases: 6. The CDR3 DNA reads as TGCAGTGCCAAAGCGGGGGGAATCTACGAGCAGTACTTC. Its translation: CSAKAGGIYEQYF.

The gene calls are TRBV27 and TRBJ1-5; tentatively, D is TRBD1 (5 bases). The germline CDR1 and CDR2 sequences are MNHEY and SMNVEV (reference sequence). Between the trimmed V and J ends, which lost 5 bases and 7 bases, there was a span of 9 bases. The CDR3 runs to 12 residues. This CDR3 reads CASSGRGQPQHF. The DNA for the CDR3 is TGTGCCAGCAGTGGACGGGGCCAGCCCCAGCATTTT.

V is TRBV20-1 and J is TRBJ1-5, with 11 bases fitting TRBD1. In germline, CDR1 is DFQATT, CDR2 SNEGSKA (reference sequence). With 1 base clipped from V and 4 bases from J, the junction kept 9 bases outside the gene matches. The CDR3 has 17 amino acids. As DNA, the CDR3 is TGCAGTGCTAGAGGACTAGGACAGGGGGCGTCTAATCAGCCCCAGCATTTT. Encoded protein: CSARGLGQGASNQPQHF.

The chain joins TRBV10-2 to TRBJ2-7, with TRBD1 identical over 9 bases. The germline CDR1 and CDR2 sequences are WSHSY and SAAADI. With V trimmed by 8 bases and J by 5 bases, 22 bases remained unmatched. The CDR3 is 18 amino acids. DNA of the CDR3: TGCGCCAGCGACCCGGGACAGGGAAACCGTTTACCCCCCGACGAGCAGTACTTC. Protein product: CASDPGQGNRLPPDEQYF.

V usage is TRBV12-3 or TRBV12-4 and J usage is TRBJ2-5; D unresolved. The CDR3 has 12 amino acids. Trimming took off 5 bases at V and 6 bases at J, with 10 bases between the two ends. The CDR3 nucleotides are TGTGCCAGCAGTGATGGTTCGCAGACCCAGTACTTC. Protein sequence: CASSDGSQTQYF.

The rearrangement joins TRBV24-1 to TRBJ2-7; possibly TRBD2 for D (6 bases). The germline V gene encodes CDR1 KGHDR and CDR2 SFDVKD. The CDR3 consists of 15 residues. Trimming took 4 bases from V and 3 from J, leaving 15 bases between them. The CDR3 region is CATSDGRPEGYEQYF. The CDR3 DNA reads as TGTGCCACCAGTGACGGACGCCCGGAGGGCTACGAGCAGTACTTC.

There are a few counts of this clonotype. The chain has TRBV29-1 and TRBJ1-2; no definite D call. Trimming shortened V by 6 bases and J by 1 base, and 18 bases separated the two germline ends. Germline V lookup: CDR1 SQVTM, CDR2 ANQGSEA. There are 15 residues in the CDR3. CDR3 DNA sequence: TGCAGCGTCCAAACCGGGCAGGAACGTAACTATGGCTACACCTTC. Its protein product is CSVQTGQERNYGYTF.

This clonotype was counted only a few times. The chain links TRBV28 to TRBJ2-7; TRBD1 matches 7 bases. Unmatched junction bases numbered 13, after V lost 10 bases and J lost 4 bases. The germline V gene encodes CDR1 MDHEN and CDR2 SYDVKM. CDR3 size: 14 residues. The CDR3 region has the DNA TGTGCCACAAAGACAGGGATCCGTTCGTACGAGCAGTACTTC. It codes for CATKTGIRSYEQYF.

This clonotype was picked up many times. The V and J genes are TRBV12-3 or TRBV12-4 and TRBJ2-7; D is uncertain. Trimming shortened V by 0 bases and J by 7 bases, and 4 bases separated the two germline ends. This CDR3 contains 11 residues. The CDR3 loop reads CASSLAGEQYF. As DNA, the CDR3 is TGTGCCAGCAGTTTAGCGGGTGAGCAGTACTTC.

This clonotype was detected only a few times. The chain carries TRBV10-3 and TRBJ2-3, with D maybe TRBD1 (5 bases). The CDR3 has 14 amino acids. Trimming stripped 6 bases from V and 2 bases from J, with 12 bases between. Germline V lookup: CDR1 ENHRY, CDR2 SYGVKD. The CDR3 DNA follows: TGTGCCATCAGCGGACACCCTTACACAGATACGCAGTATTTT. Translated: CAISGHPYTDTQYF.

This clonotype was recorded a few times. The chain employs TRBV13 and TRBJ2-5; 7 bases match TRBD1. Germline lookup yields CDR1 PRHDT and CDR2 FYEKMQ (reference sequence). J lost 1 base, V lost 3 bases, and 8 bases had no gene match. This CDR3 is built from 16 residues. In DNA, the CDR3 is TGTGCCAGCAGCTTGGGACAGAAAAGAGTCCAAGAGACCCAGTACTTC. Protein product: CASSLGQKRVQETQYF.

This clonotype occurred a few times. V gene TRBV6-1 combines with J gene TRBJ2-3; 7 positions match TRBD2. CDR3 length: 15 amino acids. V lost 6 bases and J lost 1; bases outside the gene matches: 7. Per germline, CDR1 MNHNS and CDR2 SASEGT. The CDR3 DNA reads as TGTGCCAGCAGCCCGTCCGCGGGGGGCACAGATACGCAGTATTTT. It codes for CASSPSAGGTDTQYF.